Listed below are T cell receptor beta chains from one sample, sequenced in a study of T cell responses to AZD1222 COVID-19 vaccine. The repertoire was sequenced with immunoSEQ multiplex PCR; TCRdb's copy has only in-frame clones and lacks some. The sample carries 90,000 to 150,000 clones, roughly nine tenths recorded once. The input for sequencing was peripheral blood, taken 28 days after the second AZD1222 dose. These receptor sequences come from an adult who received the AZD1222 COVID-19 vaccine. Both conserved end residues are part of each CDR3. A D gene is named only where the DNA matches it firmly. Expanded clones are given a class, and other clones once, few, many or no size at all.

v_gene	d_gene	abundance	j_gene	CDR3nt	CDR3aa
TRBV7-6	TRBD1	.	TRBJ1-5	TGTGCCAGCAGCAAGGACAGGGGGAATCAGCCCCAGCATTTT	CASSKDRGNQPQHF
TRBV6-2/TRBV6-3	TRBD1	once	TRBJ2-2	TGTGCCAGCAGTTACCCAAACCCCCCCGACAGGGGTAGGACCGGGGAGCTGTTTTTT	CASSYPNPPDRGRTGELFF
TRBV5-4	.	.	TRBJ1-1	TGTGCCAGCAGCCCACAAGCGGGGGGAAACACTGAAGCTTTCTTT	CASSPQAGGNTEAFF
TRBV7-2	TRBD1	.	TRBJ2-1	TGTGCCAGTGCCGGGACAGGGGTCAATGAGCAGTTCTTC	CASAGTGVNEQFF
TRBV24-1	.	.	TRBJ2-2	TGTGCCACCAGTGATTCTGGCCAGGGGCCCGGGGAGCTGTTTTTT	CATSDSGQGPGELFF
TRBV14	.	.	TRBJ2-3	TGTGCCAGCAGTAGGGCACTTCTTTTCACAGATACGCAGTATTTT	CASSRALLFTDTQYF
TRBV4-3	.	.	TRBJ2-3	TGCGCCAGCAGCCAAGAATACGTCGACACAGATACGCAGTATTTT	CASSQEYVDTDTQYF
TRBV21-1	.	.	TRBJ1-1	TGTGCCAGCAGCGAGGGACACTGGGGATATTTTGGCACTGAAGCTTTCTTT	CASSEGHWGYFGTEAFF
TRBV6-2/TRBV6-3	.	.	TRBJ1-4	TGTGCCAGCAGTCCCCTCGGGGAAAAACTGTTTTTT	CASSPLGEKLFF
TRBV19	.	.	TRBJ1-2	TGTGCCAGTAGTATGGGCAGGTGGAACTATGGCTACACCTTC	CASSMGRWNYGYTF
TRBV5-4	.	.	TRBJ2-3	TGTGCCAGCAGTCCGGCGAGGGTTGCTGGAGCAGATACGCAGTATTTT	CASSPARVAGADTQYF
TRBV7-3	.	.	TRBJ1-1	TGTGCCAGCAGCTTCCGCGGGGGGATCACTGAAGCTTTCTTT	CASSFRGGITEAFF
TRBV19	.	.	TRBJ1-1	TGTGCCAGTAGTAACCCTCGGGTCATGAACACTGAAGCTTTCTTT	CASSNPRVMNTEAFF
TRBV11-3	.	.	TRBJ1-1	TGTGCCAGCAGCTTAGAAGGGGCAGAGAACACTGAAGCTTTCTTT	CASSLEGAENTEAFF
TRBV27	.	.	TRBJ2-5	TGTGCCAGCAGGAACCAGGTCCAAGAGACCCAGTACTTC	CASRNQVQETQYF
TRBV7-9	.	.	TRBJ1-1	TGTGCCAGCAGCCTACCGACAGGCCTTAACACTGAAGCTTTCTTT	CASSLPTGLNTEAFF
TRBV7-7	.	.	TRBJ2-5	TGTGCTAGCAGCTTAGGAGGGACACTCGGCCAAGAGACCCAGTACTTC	CASSLGGTLGQETQYF
TRBV6-5	.	.	TRBJ2-7	TGTGCCAGCAGCTCGAACGCAGGGAGACGCTACGAGCAGTACTTC	CASSSNAGRRYEQYF
TRBV7-2	.	once	TRBJ1-1	TGTGCCAGCAGCTTCTCCCCAGGGAACACTGAAGCTTTCTTT	CASSFSPGNTEAFF
TRBV14	.	.	TRBJ1-4	TGTGCCAGCAGCCAAGATCCCGCCAGGCGTGGAAAACTGTTTTTT	CASSQDPARRGKLFF
TRBV6-2/TRBV6-3	.	once	TRBJ2-1	TGTGCCAGCAGTTACCATTACAATGAGCAGTTCTTC	CASSYHYNEQFF
TRBV7-3	.	.	TRBJ1-2	TGTGCCAGCAGCCTCATGGGGACGGCTGGCTACACCTTC	CASSLMGTAGYTF
TRBV30	TRBD1	.	TRBJ1-6	TGTGCCTGGGAAAGCAACAGGGGTTCACCCCTCCACTTT	CAWESNRGSPLHF
TRBV12-3/TRBV12-4	.	.	TRBJ1-1	TGTGCCAGCAGGTTACGGGAGAATGAAGCTTTCTTT	CASRLRENEAFF
TRBV5-4	.	.	TRBJ1-1	TGTGCCAGCAGCTTTAGTCTAGCGAACACTGAAGCTTTCTTT	CASSFSLANTEAFF